This TCR beta chain was obtained from a study of shared clonotypes between healthy human individuals. The method was immunoSEQ multiplex PCR; TCRdb's version includes in-frame clones alone and lacks a portion of them. The sample lists 1,500,000 or so clones; about 96% were seen once. Trimming took 3 bases from V and 5 from J; bases not matched to a gene: 6. The CDR3 totals 14 residues. Germline V gene sequence: CDR1 MNHNS, CDR2 SASEGT. The chain combines TRBV6-1 with TRBJ2-5, with 7 bases that match TRBD1. The TCR originated in a young man in good health. Sequencing was done on a sample of naive CD4+ T cells sorted from blood. Subset meaning: CD45RA+ positively selected. In DNA, the CDR3 is TGTGCCAGCAGTGAGGACAGGACGCGCGAGACCCAGTACTTC. Protein product: CASSEDRTRETQYF.